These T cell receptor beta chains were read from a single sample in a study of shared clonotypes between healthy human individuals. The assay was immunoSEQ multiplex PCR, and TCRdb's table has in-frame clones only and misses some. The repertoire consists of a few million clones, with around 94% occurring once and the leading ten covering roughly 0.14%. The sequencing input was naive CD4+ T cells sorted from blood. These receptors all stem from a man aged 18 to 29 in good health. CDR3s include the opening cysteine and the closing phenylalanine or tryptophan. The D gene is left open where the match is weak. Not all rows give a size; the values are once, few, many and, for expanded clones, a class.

TGTGCCAGCAGCTTAGGCCCCGGGCTAGCGGGAGTTACCGGGGAGCTGTTTTTT	CASSLGPGLAGVTGELFF	TRBD2	TRBV7-9	NA	TRBJ2-2
TGTGCCAGCAGCTTAGGGGACAGTGAGGGCTACGAGCAGTACTTC	CASSLGDSEGYEQYF	TRBD1	TRBV7-8	NA	TRBJ2-7
TGTGCCAGCTCTCCTGTCCCCTCCCAGGTGGGCGAGCAGTACTTC	CASSPVPSQVGEQYF	NA	TRBV18	NA	TRBJ2-7
TGTGCCAGCAGTCCAGGTCTTACGGATTACGAGCAGTACTTC	CASSPGLTDYEQYF	NA	TRBV28	NA	TRBJ2-7
TGCGCCAGCAGCTTGGTCGGGCCCGGGGAGCTGTTTTTT	CASSLVGPGELFF	NA	TRBV5-1	NA	TRBJ2-2
TGTGCCAGCAGAGGGGCCACCCGGGACGAGCAGTACTTC	CASRGATRDEQYF	NA	TRBV6-5	NA	TRBJ2-7
TGCGCCAGCAGCTTGCAGGCCTTCTACGAGCAGTACTTC	CASSLQAFYEQYF	NA	TRBV5-1	NA	TRBJ2-7
TGTGCCAGCAGTTGGGCTAGCGGGGGGGTGTACGAGCAGTACTTC	CASSWASGGVYEQYF	TRBD2	TRBV27	NA	TRBJ2-7
TGTGCCAGCAGCGAAATCTACTACGAGCAGTACTTC	CASSEIYYEQYF	NA	TRBV28	NA	TRBJ2-7
TGTGCCAGCAGTGCCTTGGAGGGTTCGACTGAAGCTTTCTTT	CASSALEGSTEAFF	NA	TRBV6-1	NA	TRBJ1-1
TGTGCCAGCAGCTTAGGAAGGACTAGCGGAAGCACAGATACGCAGTATTTT	CASSLGRTSGSTDTQYF	TRBD2	TRBV7-9	once	TRBJ2-3
TGCGCCAGCAGTTTCATGACACAAACAGATACGCAGTATTTT	CASSFMTQTDTQYF	NA	TRBV10-2	NA	TRBJ2-3
TGTGCCAGTAGTATCGCACAGACAAGCTCTGGAAACACCATATATTTT	CASSIAQTSSGNTIYF	NA	TRBV19	NA	TRBJ1-3
TGCAGCGTTGAAGATCAGGTGGGGAACTATGGCTACACCTTC	CSVEDQVGNYGYTF	NA	TRBV29-1	NA	TRBJ1-2
TGTGCCTGGGCAGGGGAACGGGGACAGCCCCAGCATTTT	CAWAGERGQPQHF	NA	TRBV30	NA	TRBJ1-5
TGTGCCAGCAGTTACGATTATTTAACCTACGAGCAGTACTTC	CASSYDYLTYEQYF	NA	TRBV6-6	NA	TRBJ2-7
TGTGCCAGCAGCGGCCGGGACAGGGCGACAGATACGCAGTATTTT	CASSGRDRATDTQYF	TRBD1	TRBV9	NA	TRBJ2-3
TGTGCCAGCAGCTTAAATAGAGACCCAAATCAGCCCCAGCATTTT	CASSLNRDPNQPQHF	NA	TRBV7-6	NA	TRBJ1-5